The 31 T cell receptor beta chains below were found in one sample sequenced in a study of blood T cells in healthy people across ages (dated by TCRdb to the mid-2010s). The library was prepared using 5' RACE. Sequencing took place on an Illumina HiSeq 2500. A second PCR of about 7 to 12 cycles was run with a J-beta primer mix and a sample-barcoded 5' primer. TCRdb applied fastp at Q25 and MiXCR to the public reads, then kept only in-frame beta chains. Rows are unified per CDR3 protein, each entry keeping the most common DNA and genes. For this sample the table gives over 1.5 million distinct CDR3 sequences, of which 49% were detected only once. The ten largest clones add up to around 2.1% of the sample. Sequenced input: blood. The receptors originated from a woman aged 40 to 50 in good health.

The V call is TRBV6-6, the J call TRBJ2-1; D is perhaps TRBD1 (5 bases). The V gene's germline CDR1 is MNHNY and CDR2 SVGAGI (reference sequence). This CDR3 has 14 amino acids. Trimming removed 6 bases from V and 7 bases from J, with 16 bases in between. The CDR3 DNA sequence: TGTGCCAGCAGAGGGGCCGCAGTAGGAAATGAGCAGTTCTTC. This codes for CASRGAAVGNEQFF.

This sequence joins TRBV7-3 and TRBJ2-5, with D maybe TRBD2 (6 bases). V was shortened by 1 base and J by 2 bases, with 11 bases between the two germline ends. This CDR3 region has 15 residues. CDR1 SGHTA and CDR2 FQGTGA come from the germline V gene. The CDR3 sequence is CASSLRPAGQETQYF. In DNA, the CDR3 is TGTGCCAGCAGCTTAAGGCCCGCGGGGCAAGAGACCCAGTACTTC.

This clonotype has at least ten counts. The chain uses TRBV12-3 or TRBV12-4 and TRBJ2-1; D is unclear. CDR3 length equals 11 residues. Trimming shortened V by 3 bases and J by 7 bases, and 4 bases separated the two germline ends. The CDR3 DNA reads as TGTGCCAGCAGTTTCGAAAATGAGCAGTTCTTC. It yields the protein CASSFENEQFF.

The chain combines TRBV20-1 with TRBJ2-5, with TRBD1 as a possible D gene (6 bases). The J call is doubtful: the DNA matches TRBJ2-7 better. This CDR3 is built from 12 residues. The germline V gene has CDR1 DFQATT and CDR2 SNEGSKA (reference sequence). The CDR3 coding sequence is TGCAGTGCGCACAGGGCCTCATACGAGCAGTACTTC. Protein sequence: CSAHRASYEQYF.

This clonotype has only a few counts. CDR3 region: CASSKGQGSYNEQFF. The CDR3 nucleotides are TGCGCCAGCAGCAAGGGACAGGGGTCCTACAATGAGCAGTTCTTC. The V gene is TRBV5-1, the J gene TRBJ2-1; 10 bases are a match to TRBD1. Per germline, CDR1 SGHRS and CDR2 YFSETQ. V was clipped by 4 bases and J by 1 base; unmatched bases: 2. The CDR3 is 15 residues long.

The chain employs TRBV28 and TRBJ1-4, with D uncertain. The CDR3 sequence is 14 residues long. The V end was cut by 2 bases, the J end by 7 bases, with 11 bases between. The germline V gene has CDR1 MDHEN and CDR2 SYDVKM. The CDR3 DNA is TGTGCCAGCAGTTTAGGGCAGGCAGGTGAAAAACTGTTTTTT. It specifies CASSLGQAGEKLFF.

This chain uses TRBV10-3 with TRBJ2-5; 9 nucleotides agree with TRBD2. The J call is in doubt because the DNA end fits TRBJ2-7 better. CDR3 length equals 16 residues. Germline lookup yields CDR1 ENHRY and CDR2 SYGVKD. The CDR3 sequence: CAISENSGGPFYEQYF. CDR3 DNA sequence: TGTGCCATCAGTGAGAATAGCGGGGGCCCCTTCTACGAGCAGTACTTC.

The chain uses TRBV24-1 and TRBJ1-2, with 7 nucleotides matching TRBD1. With V trimmed by 3 bases and J by 7 bases, 10 bases remained unmatched. Germline V CDR1 and CDR2: KGHDR, SFDVKD. The CDR3 totals 15 residues. CDR3 sequence: CATSDRDREKGGYTF. CDR3 in DNA: TGTGCCACCAGTGATCGTGACAGGGAGAAGGGTGGCTACACCTTC.

The chain combines TRBV6-2 or TRBV6-3 with TRBJ2-7; 8 bases line up with TRBD1. Germline V gives CDR1 MNHEY, CDR2 SVGEGT. V trimming: 5 bases; J trimming: 5 bases; junction bases outside the gene matches: 8. The CDR3 contains 14 residues. CDR3 coding DNA: TGTGCCAGCAGTAAGACAGGGGATCGGGACGAGCAGTACTTC. Translating it yields CASSKTGDRDEQYF.

V and J are TRBV7-2 and TRBJ1-6, with D possibly matching TRBD1 (5 bases). CDR3 length: 15 residues. Germline CDR1 reads SGHTA; CDR2 reads FQGNSA. The V gene lost 1 base and the J gene lost 9 bases, with 13 bases spanning the gap. The CDR3 sequence: CASSLGGQGTSPLHF. The CDR3 nucleotides are TGTGCCAGCAGCTTAGGCGGCCAGGGTACTTCACCCCTCCACTTT. Full variable domain (outside the CDR3, taken from reference TRBV7-2 and TRBJ1-6): GAGVSQSPSNKVTEKGKDVELRCDPISGHTALYWYRQSLGQGLEFLIYFQGNSAPDKSGLPSDRFSAERTGGSVSTLTIQRTQQEDSAVYLCASSLGGQGTSPLHFGNGTRLTVT.

This clonotype has more than one count but fewer than ten. A junction boundary mismatches the germline segment, possibly from a read error. The CDR3 coding sequence is TGCGCCAGCAGCCACTATAGACACTCCTCCTACGAGCAGTACTTC. Its protein product is CASSHYRHSSYEQYF. The chain recombines TRBV13 with TRBJ2-7, with no clear D. Per germline, CDR1 PRHDT and CDR2 FYEKMQ (reference sequence). This CDR3 has 15 amino acids.

The chain has TRBV20-1 and TRBJ2-5; maybe TRBD1 (6 bases). The CDR3 length is 15 residues. The germline gives CDR1 DFQATT, CDR2 SNEGSKA (reference sequence). The V end was cut by 0 bases, the J end by 4 bases, with 15 bases between. This CDR3 reads CSARDPRGRAETQYF. CDR3 bases: TGCAGTGCTAGAGATCCCAGGGGCAGGGCAGAGACCCAGTACTTC.

This clonotype was picked up a small number of times. This chain joins TRBV4-3 and TRBJ2-1; TRBD1 is a possible D gene (6 bases). V was clipped by 0 bases and J by 13 bases, with 13 bases between them. In germline, CDR1 is LGHNA, CDR2 YSLEER. This CDR3 is 13 amino acids long. The CDR3 sequence: CASSQDVRTVQFF. The CDR3 coding sequence is TGCGCCAGCAGCCAAGATGTAAGGACAGTCCAGTTCTTC.

This clonotype showed up just a few times. This chain uses TRBV5-1 with TRBJ2-3, with D possibly being TRBD2 (6 bases). Trimming stripped 8 bases from V and 4 bases from J, with 26 bases between. This CDR3 comprises 17 residues. Germline lookup yields CDR1 SGHRS and CDR2 YFSETQ. This CDR3 reads CASMGGEFGGLPDTQYF. In DNA form, the CDR3 reads TGCGCCAGTATGGGGGGAGAGTTCGGGGGATTGCCAGATACGCAGTATTTT. Variable domain in full (rest from reference TRBV5-1 and TRBJ2-3): KAGVTQTPRYLIKTRGQQVTLSCSPISGHRSVSWYQQTPGQGLQFLFEYFSETQRNKGNFPGRFSGRQFSNSRSEMNVSTLELGDSALYLCASMGGEFGGLPDTQYFGPGTRLTVL.

V gene TRBV20-1 combines with J gene TRBJ2-3; 8 nucleotides agree with TRBD2. The V gene end was trimmed by 3 bases and the J gene end by 4 bases; junction bases not matched to a gene: 12. The CDR3 runs to 16 residues. Germline V gene lookup returns CDR1 DFQATT and CDR2 SNEGSKA (reference sequence). CDR3 nucleotide sequence: TGCAGTGCTAGCGCCGGGACTAGAAGTGGCGCAGATACGCAGTATTTT. Its protein is CSASAGTRSGADTQYF.

The chain recombines TRBV27 with TRBJ2-3; the D is unclear. Trimming took off 6 bases at V and 0 bases at J, with 7 bases between the two ends. The CDR3 is made up of 13 amino acids. Germline V gene lookup returns CDR1 MNHEY and CDR2 SMNVEV (reference sequence). CDR3 DNA: TGTGCCAGCAGCGGTTTTAGCACAGATACGCAGTATTTT. Residues: CASSGFSTDTQYF.

This clonotype was picked up a small number of times. V and J are TRBV20-1 and TRBJ2-5, with 12 bases aligning to TRBD2. J lost 5 bases, V lost 5 bases, and 15 bases had no gene match. This CDR3 comprises 17 residues. From germline, CDR1 is DFQATT and CDR2 SNEGSKA (reference sequence). The CDR3 DNA reads TGCAGTGCTCGCCTATCGACTAGCGGGGGCCCGGGGGAGACCCAGTACTTC. Amino acids: CSARLSTSGGPGETQYF.

The chain uses TRBV7-9 and TRBJ2-5, with 7 bases identical to TRBD2. The CDR3 has 15 amino acids. The J segment lost 5 bases and the V segment lost 5 bases, leaving 11 bases of the junction unmatched. Germline V lookup: CDR1 SEHNR, CDR2 FQNEAQ (reference sequence). The CDR3 sequence is CASSPGGSQTETQYF. CDR3 DNA: TGTGCCAGCAGCCCGGGAGGTTCCCAAACGGAGACCCAGTACTTC.

A few counts support this clonotype. The chain has TRBV15 and TRBJ2-7; weak D call: TRBD2 (6 bases). The length of the CDR3 is 14 residues. CDR1 is LNHNV and CDR2 is YYDKDF in the germline V gene (reference sequence). Trimming cost V 6 bases and J 0 bases, with 12 bases left between them. DNA for the CDR3: TGTGCCACCAGGGATGAGCGGGCCTCCTACGAGCAGTACTTC. Protein sequence: CATRDERASYEQYF.

This clonotype was seen a handful of times. The chain recombines TRBV6-5 with TRBJ2-3, with TRBD2 matching 10 bases. The V and J ends lost 7 bases and 1 base, in that order; junction bases with no gene match: 5. Germline CDR1 is MNHEY and CDR2 is SVGAGI. The CDR3 loop spans 15 amino acids. The DNA for the CDR3 is TGTGCCAGCACCAAGGGGACTAGCGGCACAGATACGCAGTATTTT. Translation: CASTKGTSGTDTQYF.

The rearrangement joins TRBV6-1 to TRBJ1-5; 12 bases map to TRBD1. This CDR3 region has 17 residues. The germline gives CDR1 MNHNS, CDR2 SASEGT. The V and J ends lost 4 bases and 0 bases, in that order; junction bases with no gene match: 4. The CDR3 nucleotides read TGTGCCAGCAGTGGCCCGGGACAGGGGGCTAGCAATCAGCCCCAGCATTTT. This encodes CASSGPGQGASNQPQHF.

The V and J genes are TRBV27 and TRBJ2-1, with D perhaps TRBD2 (8 bases). The V gene lost 6 bases and the J gene lost 8 bases, with 23 bases spanning the gap. This CDR3 contains 16 residues. The germline CDR1 and CDR2 sequences are MNHEY and SMNVEV (reference sequence). This chain's CDR3 is CASSLQGGGGRDEQFF. As DNA, the CDR3 is TGTGCCAGCAGCCTTCAGGGGGGCGGGGGGAGGGATGAGCAGTTCTTC.

The chain uses TRBV25-1 and TRBJ2-3; weak D call: TRBD2 (6 bases). Germline V lookup: CDR1 MGHDK, CDR2 SYGVNS. CDR3 length: 13 amino acids. V lost 7 bases and J 2 bases, leaving 10 bases between the germline ends. The CDR3 DNA follows: TGTGCCAGCACATTGGACTACACAGATACGCAGTATTTT. Its protein is CASTLDYTDTQYF.

The chain uses TRBV6-5 and TRBJ2-1; 8 nucleotides match TRBD1. The CDR3 has 15 residues. In germline, CDR1 is MNHEY, CDR2 SVGAGI. J lost 5 bases, V lost 5 bases, and 8 bases had no gene match. The CDR3 nucleotides are TGTGCCAGCAGTAGAGGGACAGGCCAAAACAATGAGCAGTTCTTC. Translating it yields CASSRGTGQNNEQFF.

The V and J genes are TRBV24-1 and TRBJ2-3, with unresolved D. Trimming took 4 bases from V and 0 from J, leaving 13 bases between them. The germline V gene encodes CDR1 KGHDR and CDR2 SFDVKD. The CDR3 extends over 16 amino acids. CDR3 in amino acids: CATSDPTHRSTDTQYF. CDR3 sequence (DNA): TGTGCCACCAGTGACCCTACCCACAGAAGCACAGATACGCAGTATTTT.

Turning to this clonotype: Compared with germline, one end of the junction differs, possibly owing to a read error. This rearrangement joins TRBV13 to TRBJ1-2; TRBD1 aligns across 11 bases. The CDR3 sequence is 16 residues long. Germline lookup yields CDR1 PRHDT and CDR2 FYEKMQ (reference sequence). In DNA, the CDR3 is TGTGCCAGCAGCTTAGGCAGGACAGGGGGCGTCTATGACTACACCTTC. Encoded protein: CASSLGRTGGVYDYTF.

This chain links TRBV29-1 with TRBJ2-2; no definite D call. CDR3 length equals 15 residues. Germline lookup yields CDR1 SQVTM and CDR2 ANQGSEA. V lost 7 bases and J lost 3, with 18 bases in between. The CDR3 DNA is TGCAGCGCCACTATGGTTGACGGAGACACCGGGGAGCTGTTTTTT. It encodes CSATMVDGDTGELFF.

The chain uses TRBV28 and TRBJ2-4; 14 bases line up with TRBD2. CDR1 is MDHEN, CDR2 SYDVKM, per germline. CDR3 length: 17 residues. Trimming at V came to 7 bases and at J to 2 bases, leaving 7 bases not matched to a gene. The CDR3 DNA reads TGTGCCAGCAAGGGGACTAGCGGGGGAGGGTCCAAAAACATTCAGTACTTC. As protein: CASKGTSGGGSKNIQYF.

The chain employs TRBV4-1 and TRBJ2-3, with 11 bases fitting TRBD2. J gave up 2 bases and V 1 base, and 8 bases lay outside the gene matches. Germline CDR1 and CDR2: MGHRA and YSYEKL. CDR3 length: 18 residues. CDR3 coding DNA: TGCGCCAGCAGCCAAGGGCTACTAGCGGGGGCCTCCACAGATACGCAGTATTTT. Amino acid sequence: CASSQGLLAGASTDTQYF.

This chain connects TRBV4-3 to TRBJ2-7; 10 bases align to TRBD2. The CDR3 has 15 residues. The J segment lost 3 bases and the V segment lost 3 bases, leaving 5 bases of the junction unmatched. CDR1 LGHNA and CDR2 YSLEER come from the germline V gene. The DNA of the CDR3 is TGCGCCAGCAGCCAGGGTAGCGGGGGGCTCTACGAGCAGTACTTC. Translation gives CASSQGSGGLYEQYF.

The chain uses TRBV10-3 and TRBJ2-3; D is unresolved. V was trimmed by 5 bases and J by 2 bases, leaving 11 bases between them. CDR1 and CDR2 from the germline V gene are ENHRY and SYGVKD. This CDR3 comprises 14 residues. CDR3 sequence: CAISRAQSTDTQYF. In DNA, the CDR3 is TGTGCCATCAGTAGGGCACAATCCACAGATACGCAGTATTTT.